This T cell receptor beta chain was recovered during a study of T cells in Graves' hyperthyroidism and ophthalmopathy. This CDR3 comprises 14 residues. The germline CDR1 and CDR2 sequences are LNHNV and YYDKDF (reference sequence). Trimming removed 8 bases at V and 0 bases at J, with 8 bases between. With respect to this clonotype: Antigen unknown.

Researchers took RNA transcripts and amplified the TCR beta CDR3 regions from them. TCR CDR3 underwent first-round RT-PCR with the HTBI primer set. TCRdb called the multiplex PCR reads again in MiXCR, with one record for every CDR3 protein. The top ten hold 17% of the sample, which has around 520,000 distinct CDR3 sequences, roughly 14% seen once. General study points: Most clonotypes expanded in the thyroid (above 0.001) were also present in blood.

Sequenced material: blood. The chain couples TRBV15 to TRBJ2-6, with TRBD2 as a possible D gene (6 bases). The clonotype originates from a woman aged 18-29 years with Graves' hyperthyroidism. The CDR3 sequence is CATEGLSGANVLTF. The CDR3 bases are TGTGCCACCGAGGGACTCTCTGGGGCCAACGTCCTGACTTTC. Full variable domain (rest looked up from reference TRBV15 and TRBJ2-6): DAMVIQNPRYQVTQFGKPVTLSCSQTLNHNVMYWYQQKSSQAPKLLFHYYDKDFNNEADTPDNFQSRRPNTSFCFLDIRSPGLGDTAMYLCATEGLSGANVLTFGAGSRLTVL.